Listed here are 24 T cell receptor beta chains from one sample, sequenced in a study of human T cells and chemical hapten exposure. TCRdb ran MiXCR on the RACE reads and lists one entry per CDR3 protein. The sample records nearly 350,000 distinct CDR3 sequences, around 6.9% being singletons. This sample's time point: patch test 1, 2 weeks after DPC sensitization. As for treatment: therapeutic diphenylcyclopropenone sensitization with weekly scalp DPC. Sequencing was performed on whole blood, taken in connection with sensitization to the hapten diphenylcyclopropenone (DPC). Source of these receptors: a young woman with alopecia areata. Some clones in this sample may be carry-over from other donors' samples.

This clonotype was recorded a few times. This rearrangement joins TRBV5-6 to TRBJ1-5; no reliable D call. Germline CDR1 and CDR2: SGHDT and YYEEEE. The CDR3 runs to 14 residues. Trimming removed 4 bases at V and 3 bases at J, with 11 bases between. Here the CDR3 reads CASSTGRFNQPQHF. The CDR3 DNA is TGTGCCAGCAGCACTGGACGGTTCAATCAGCCCCAGCATTTT.

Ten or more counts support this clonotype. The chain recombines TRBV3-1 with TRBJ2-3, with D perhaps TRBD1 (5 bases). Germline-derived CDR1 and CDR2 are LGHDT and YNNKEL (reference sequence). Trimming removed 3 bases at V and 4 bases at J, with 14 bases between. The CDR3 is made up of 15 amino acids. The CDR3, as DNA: TGTGCCAGCAGCCACCGCAGGGATCAGGCAGATACGCAGTATTTT. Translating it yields CASSHRRDQADTQYF.

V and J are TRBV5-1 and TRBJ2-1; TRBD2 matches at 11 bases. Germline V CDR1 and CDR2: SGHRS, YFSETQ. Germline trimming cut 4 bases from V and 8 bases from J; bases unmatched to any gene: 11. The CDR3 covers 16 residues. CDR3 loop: CASSPVAGGSRDEQFF. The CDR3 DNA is TGCGCCAGCAGCCCTGTAGCGGGGGGGTCGAGGGATGAGCAGTTCTTC.

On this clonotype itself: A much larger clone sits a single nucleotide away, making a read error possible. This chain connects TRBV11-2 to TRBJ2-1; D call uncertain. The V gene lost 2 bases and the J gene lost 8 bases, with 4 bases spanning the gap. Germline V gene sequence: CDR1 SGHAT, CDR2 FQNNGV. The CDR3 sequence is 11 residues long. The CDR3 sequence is CASSLLHEQFF. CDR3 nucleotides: TGTGCCAGCAGCTTACTCCATGAGCAGTTCTTC.

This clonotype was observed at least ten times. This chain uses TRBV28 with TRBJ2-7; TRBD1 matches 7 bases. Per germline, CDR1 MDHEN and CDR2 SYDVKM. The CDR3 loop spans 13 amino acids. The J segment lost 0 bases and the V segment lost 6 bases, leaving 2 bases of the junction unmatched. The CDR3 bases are TGTGCCAGCAGGACAGGGTTCTCCTACGAGCAGTACTTC. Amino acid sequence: CASRTGFSYEQYF.

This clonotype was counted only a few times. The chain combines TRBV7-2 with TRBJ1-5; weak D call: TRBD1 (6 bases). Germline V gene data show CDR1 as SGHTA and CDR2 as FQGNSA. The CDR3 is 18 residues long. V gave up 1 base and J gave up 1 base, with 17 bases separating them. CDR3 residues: CASSLVPWGAISNQPQHF. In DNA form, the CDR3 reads TGTGCCAGCAGCTTAGTCCCCTGGGGGGCGATAAGCAATCAGCCCCAGCATTTT.

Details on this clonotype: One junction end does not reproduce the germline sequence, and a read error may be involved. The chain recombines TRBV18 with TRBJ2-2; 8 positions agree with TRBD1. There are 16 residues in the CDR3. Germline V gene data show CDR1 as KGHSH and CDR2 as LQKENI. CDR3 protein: CTSSPAGQAGSGELFF. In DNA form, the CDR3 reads TGTACCAGCTCACCCGCGGGACAGGCTGGATCTGGGGAGCTGTTTTTT.

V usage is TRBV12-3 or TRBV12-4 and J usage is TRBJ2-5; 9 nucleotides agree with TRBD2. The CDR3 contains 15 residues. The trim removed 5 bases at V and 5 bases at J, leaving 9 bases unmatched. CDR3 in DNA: TGTGCCAGCAGTGCGGGCGGGGGGGCGGACGAGACCCAGTACTTC. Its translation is CASSAGGGADETQYF.

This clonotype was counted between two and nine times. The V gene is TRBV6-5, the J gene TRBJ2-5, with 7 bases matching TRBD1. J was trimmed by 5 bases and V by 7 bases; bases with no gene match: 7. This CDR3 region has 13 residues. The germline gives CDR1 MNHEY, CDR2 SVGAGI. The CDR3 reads CASIPRQGETQYF. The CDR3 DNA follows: TGTGCCAGCATTCCAAGACAGGGTGAGACCCAGTACTTC.

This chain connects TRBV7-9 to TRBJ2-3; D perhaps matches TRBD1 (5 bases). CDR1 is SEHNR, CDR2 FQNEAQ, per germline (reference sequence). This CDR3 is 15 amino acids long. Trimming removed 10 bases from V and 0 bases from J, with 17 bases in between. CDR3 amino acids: CAIEKGLDSTDTQYF. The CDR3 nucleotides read TGTGCCATTGAGAAGGGGCTCGATAGCACAGATACGCAGTATTTT. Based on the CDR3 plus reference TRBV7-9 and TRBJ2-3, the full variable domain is DTGVSQNPRHKITKRGQNVTFRCDPISEHNRLYWYRQTLGQGPEFLTYFQNEAQLEKSRLLSDRFSAERPKGSFSTLEIQRTEQGDSAMYLCAIEKGLDSTDTQYFGPGTRLTVL.

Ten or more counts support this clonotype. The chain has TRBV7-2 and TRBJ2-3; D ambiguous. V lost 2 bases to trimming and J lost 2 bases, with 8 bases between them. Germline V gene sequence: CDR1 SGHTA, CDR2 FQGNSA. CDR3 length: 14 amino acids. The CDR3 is CASSLQAITDTQYF. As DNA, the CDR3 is TGTGCCAGCAGCTTACAAGCGATCACAGATACGCAGTATTTT.

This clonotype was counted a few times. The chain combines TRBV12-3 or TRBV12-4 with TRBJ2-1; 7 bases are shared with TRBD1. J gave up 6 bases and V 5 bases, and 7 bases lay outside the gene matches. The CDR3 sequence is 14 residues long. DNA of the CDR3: TGTGCCAGCAGTGCAGGCTCAGGGGGCAATGAGCAGTTCTTC. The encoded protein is CASSAGSGGNEQFF.

The CDR3 region has the DNA TGTGCCAGCAGCTTATCCCAACAGGGGGTAGAGCAGTACTTC. Residues: CASSLSQQGVEQYF. V gene TRBV11-2 combines with J gene TRBJ2-7; 8 bases are shared with TRBD1. Per germline, CDR1 SGHAT and CDR2 FQNNGV. The CDR3 length is 14 residues. Losses at the gene ends were 2 bases for V and 7 bases for J; bases not matched to a gene: 7.

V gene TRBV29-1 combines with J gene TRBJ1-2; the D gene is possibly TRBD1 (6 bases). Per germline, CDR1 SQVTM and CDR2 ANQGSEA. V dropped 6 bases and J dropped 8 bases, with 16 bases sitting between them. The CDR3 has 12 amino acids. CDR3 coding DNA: TGCAGCGTGGACAGCCAGGGAAGGGGCTACACCTTC. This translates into CSVDSQGRGYTF.

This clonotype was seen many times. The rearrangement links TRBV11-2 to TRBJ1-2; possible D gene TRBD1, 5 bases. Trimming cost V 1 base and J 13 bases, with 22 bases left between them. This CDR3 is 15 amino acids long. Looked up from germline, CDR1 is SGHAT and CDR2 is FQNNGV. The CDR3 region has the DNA TGTGCCAGCAGCTTAGTTCAGGACTCCGGGGGAAGTCGCACCTTC. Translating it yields CASSLVQDSGGSRTF.

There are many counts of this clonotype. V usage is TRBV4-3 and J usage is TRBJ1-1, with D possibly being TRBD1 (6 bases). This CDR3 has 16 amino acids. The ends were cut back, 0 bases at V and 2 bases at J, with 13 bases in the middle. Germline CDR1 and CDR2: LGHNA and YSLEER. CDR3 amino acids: CASSQEDGTPNTEAFF. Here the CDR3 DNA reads TGCGCCAGCAGCCAAGAAGACGGGACACCTAACACTGAAGCTTTCTTT.

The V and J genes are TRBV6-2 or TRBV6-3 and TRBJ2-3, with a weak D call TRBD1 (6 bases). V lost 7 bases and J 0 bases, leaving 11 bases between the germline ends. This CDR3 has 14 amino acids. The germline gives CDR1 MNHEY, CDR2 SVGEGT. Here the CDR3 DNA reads TGTGCCAGCACCGGACAGCTGAGCACAGATACGCAGTATTTT. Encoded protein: CASTGQLSTDTQYF.

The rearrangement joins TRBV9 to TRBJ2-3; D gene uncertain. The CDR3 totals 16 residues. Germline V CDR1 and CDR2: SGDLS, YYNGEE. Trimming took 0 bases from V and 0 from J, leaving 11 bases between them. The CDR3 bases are TGTGCCAGCAGCGTAGGAACCCGTGCTAGCACAGATACGCAGTATTTT. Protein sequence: CASSVGTRASTDTQYF. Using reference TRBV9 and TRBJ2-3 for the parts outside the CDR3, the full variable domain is DSGVTQTPKHLITATGQRVTLRCSPRSGDLSVYWYQQSLDQGLQFLIQYYNGEERAKGNILERFSAQQFPDLHSELNLSSLELGDSALYFCASSVGTRASTDTQYFGPGTRLTVL.

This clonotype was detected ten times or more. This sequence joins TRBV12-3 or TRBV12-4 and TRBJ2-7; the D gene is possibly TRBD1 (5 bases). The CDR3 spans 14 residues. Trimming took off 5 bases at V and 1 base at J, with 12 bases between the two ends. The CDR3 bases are TGTGCCAGCAGTGCTACCACAGGTTCCTACGAGCAGTACTTC. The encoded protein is CASSATTGSYEQYF.

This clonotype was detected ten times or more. In nucleotides, the CDR3 is TGTGCCAGCAGTTTAAGGAGTGGCTCTGGGGCCAACGTCCTGACTTTC. Its protein product is CASSLRSGSGANVLTF. The V and J genes are TRBV12-3 or TRBV12-4 and TRBJ2-6; D remains ambiguous. V was cut by 2 bases and J by 0 bases, with 8 bases left in between. CDR3 length: 16 residues.

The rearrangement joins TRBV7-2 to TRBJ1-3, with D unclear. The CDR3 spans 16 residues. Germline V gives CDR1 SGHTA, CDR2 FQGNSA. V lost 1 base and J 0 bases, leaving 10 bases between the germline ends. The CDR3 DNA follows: TGTGCCAGCAGCTTAGAGGGCGCGAACTCTGGAAACACCATATATTTT. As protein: CASSLEGANSGNTIYF.

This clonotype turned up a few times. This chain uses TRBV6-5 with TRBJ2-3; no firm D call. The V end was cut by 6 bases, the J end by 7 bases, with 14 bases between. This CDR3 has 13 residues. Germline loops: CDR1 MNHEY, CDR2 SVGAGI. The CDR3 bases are TGTGCCAGCAGATTGAGCCTTCAAAATACGCAGTATTTT. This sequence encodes CASRLSLQNTQYF.

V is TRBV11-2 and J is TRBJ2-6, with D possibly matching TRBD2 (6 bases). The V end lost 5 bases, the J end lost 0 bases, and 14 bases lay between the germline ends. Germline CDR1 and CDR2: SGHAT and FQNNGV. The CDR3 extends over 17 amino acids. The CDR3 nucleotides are TGTGCCAGCAGCCCTAGACTAGGTATCTCTGGGGCCAACGTCCTGACTTTC. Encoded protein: CASSPRLGISGANVLTF. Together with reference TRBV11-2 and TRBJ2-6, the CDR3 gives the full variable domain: EAGVAQSPRYKIIEKRQSVAFWCNPISGHATLYWYQQILGQGPKLLIQFQNNGVVDDSQLPKDRFSAERLKGVDSTLKIQPAKLEDSAVYLCASSPRLGISGANVLTFGAGSRLTVL.

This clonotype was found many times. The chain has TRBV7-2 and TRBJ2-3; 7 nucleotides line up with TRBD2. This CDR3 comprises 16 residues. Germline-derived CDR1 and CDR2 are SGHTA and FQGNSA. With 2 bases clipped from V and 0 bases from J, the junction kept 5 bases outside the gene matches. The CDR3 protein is CASSLRGGASTDTQYF. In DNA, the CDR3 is TGTGCCAGCAGCTTACGCGGGGGAGCAAGCACAGATACGCAGTATTTT.